What follows is one T cell receptor (beta chain) and its context. Vbeta (60) and Jbeta (13) primers were used in the PCR. TCRdb's copy holds only in-frame clones and misses some; the assay was immunoSEQ multiplex PCR. The sample holds approximately 150,000 clones; less than 90% are singletons and the top ten take less than 5%. Germline V gene sequence: CDR1 SGHDT, CDR2 YYEEEE. The CDR3 extends over 12 amino acids. The ends lost 4 bases at V and 9 bases at J; junction bases unmatched: 5. The data were obtained in a study of cytomegalovirus exposure and HLA in healthy donors. Source material: PBMCs. The genes are TRBV5-6 and TRBJ2-3; 7 nucleotides line up with TRBD1. The receptor comes from a man in his forties or fifties in good health and CMV-seropositive. DNA of the CDR3: TGTGCCAGCAGCCAGACAGGGCGGACGCAGTATTTT. It codes for CASSQTGRTQYF.